Shown below are 19 T cell receptor beta chains from a single sample sequenced in a study of spatial heterogeneity in lung cancer. Time point defined: sample taken at primary tumor resection. The study's findings and limits: Intratumoral expanded alpha and beta TCR counts were found to track tumor mutation counts.

TCRdb reprocessed the 5' RACE reads with MiXCR, giving one entry per CDR3 protein. The sample lists about 11,000 distinct CDR3 sequences, 9.5% to 15% occurring once. Their antigens are not known. Material: lung tumor tissue, obtained at surgery. These TCRs come from a male donor with early-stage non-small cell lung cancer.

This clonotype was found many times. The CDR3 region has the DNA TGTGCCGCCCGGACAGGATACCAAGAGACCCAGTACTTC. Translation: CAARTGYQETQYF. This chain connects TRBV6-6 to TRBJ2-5; 7 bases line up with TRBD1. With 11 bases clipped from V and 0 bases from J, the junction kept 6 bases outside the gene matches. The CDR3 length is 13 residues. CDR1 and CDR2 (germline): MNHNY, SVGAGI (reference sequence).

This chain uses TRBV18 with TRBJ2-7; 7 positions agree with TRBD2. Trimming took 4 bases from V and 3 from J; bases not matched to a gene: 3. The length of the CDR3 is 13 residues. Germline values: CDR1 KGHSH, CDR2 LQKENI. The CDR3 reads CASSLGGNYEQYF. Here the CDR3 DNA reads TGTGCCAGCTCACTGGGGGGGAACTACGAGCAGTACTTC.

CDR3 nucleotides: TGCAGTGCTTACGGGACGGGGTATGCGTCCGAGCAGTACTTC. This gives the protein CSAYGTGYASEQYF. The V gene is TRBV20-1, the J gene TRBJ2-7, with D perhaps assigned TRBD1 or TRBD2 (5 bases each). CDR1 is DFQATT and CDR2 is SNEGSKA in the germline V gene (reference sequence). The CDR3 totals 14 residues. Trimming took off 5 bases at V and 6 bases at J, with 20 bases between the two ends.

This clonotype was observed at least ten times. The chain carries TRBV11-2 and TRBJ2-5; D possibly matches TRBD1 or TRBD2 (6 bases each). CDR3 length equals 14 residues. The germline V and J ends were trimmed by 5 bases and 4 bases, with 14 bases remaining between them. Germline V gene sequence: CDR1 SGHAT, CDR2 FQNNGV. The CDR3 nucleotides read TGTGCCAGCAGCCAAGGGGGACTGGTAGAGACCCAGTACTTC. Protein product: CASSQGGLVETQYF.

This clonotype showed up just a few times. This chain joins TRBV5-1 and TRBJ1-5; 8 nucleotides align to TRBD1. Germline lookup yields CDR1 SGHRS and CDR2 YFSETQ. The CDR3 contains 13 residues. V was pared by 4 bases and J by 7 bases, with 4 bases of the junction left unmatched. The CDR3 nucleotides read TGCGCCAGCAGCGTGGACAGGGCCCAGCCCCAGCATTTT. Translation: CASSVDRAQPQHF. Based on the CDR3 plus reference TRBV5-1 and TRBJ1-5, the full variable domain is KAGVTQTPRYLIKTRGQQVTLSCSPISGHRSVSWYQQTPGQGLQFLFEYFSETQRNKGNFPGRFSGRQFSNSRSEMNVSTLELGDSALYLCASSVDRAQPQHFGDGTRLSIL.

The CDR3 loop is CASSDGRNSNQPQHF. CDR3 DNA sequence: TGTGCCAGCAGTGATGGCAGGAATAGCAATCAGCCCCAGCATTTT. The J gene is TRBJ1-5, the V gene TRBV2; no clear D gene. Germline V gene data show CDR1 as SNHLY and CDR2 as FYNNEI. Trimming shortened V by 3 bases and J by 0 bases, and 9 bases separated the two germline ends. The CDR3 runs to 15 residues.

This clonotype was found a few times. The CDR3 DNA reads TGCGCCAGCAGCTCGGACCCCTGGATGACGGAGACCCAGTACTTC. Translation gives CASSSDPWMTETQYF. The rearrangement uses TRBV5-1 and TRBJ2-5, with D hard to call. From germline, CDR1 is SGHRS and CDR2 YFSETQ. Trimming shortened V by 3 bases and J by 5 bases, and 17 bases separated the two germline ends. This CDR3 contains 15 residues.

J is TRBJ1-2 and V is TRBV5-1; D remains unclear. The germline gives CDR1 SGHRS, CDR2 YFSETQ. There are 13 residues in the CDR3. V lost 4 bases and J 3 bases, leaving 10 bases between the germline ends. In DNA, the CDR3 is TGCGCCAGCAGCCCCGAGGTCTACTATGGCTACACCTTC. Its protein product is CASSPEVYYGYTF.

Of note for this clonotype: This may stem from a read error, because a much larger clone lies one nucleotide away. The J gene is TRBJ2-1, the V gene TRBV6-5, with 7 nucleotides matching TRBD2. The CDR3 has 15 residues. Unmatched junction bases numbered 11, after V lost 2 bases and J lost 10 bases. CDR1 is MNHEY, CDR2 SVGAGI, per germline. CDR3 DNA: TGTGCCAGCAGTTACCGGGGAGCGGGGCTCGACGAGCAGTTCTTC. Translated: CASSYRGAGLDEQFF.

The V call is TRBV7-2, the J call TRBJ1-1, with unresolved D. V shed 1 base and J shed 9 bases, with 12 bases lying between them. Germline CDR1 SGHTA, CDR2 FQGNSA. This CDR3 comprises 13 residues. The CDR3 DNA reads as TGTGCCAGCAGCTTAGGAGGCGCCCCCAAAGCTTTCTTT. Its translation: CASSLGGAPKAFF.

Only a few counts were recorded for this clonotype. J is TRBJ2-7 and V is TRBV29-1, with D tentatively TRBD1 (6 bases). The V end was cut by 7 bases, the J end by 0 bases, with 13 bases between. Germline V gives CDR1 SQVTM, CDR2 ANQGSEA. The CDR3 totals 13 residues. DNA of the CDR3: TGCAGCGGTAGACAGGTAGACTCCTACGAGCAGTACTTC. Encoded protein: CSGRQVDSYEQYF.

The chain is built from TRBV2 and TRBJ2-5; 7 positions agree with TRBD1. V was clipped by 6 bases and J by 2 bases; unmatched bases: 3. This CDR3 is 13 amino acids long. From germline, CDR1 is SNHLY and CDR2 FYNNEI. Here the CDR3 reads CASSWDRQETQYF. DNA of the CDR3: TGTGCCAGCAGCTGGGACAGACAAGAGACCCAGTACTTC.

A few counts support this clonotype. The V gene is TRBV4-3, the J gene TRBJ1-3; no definite D call. V was shortened by 1 base and J by 6 bases, with 10 bases between the two germline ends. This CDR3 comprises 14 residues. Looked up from germline, CDR1 is LGHNA and CDR2 is YSLEER. The CDR3, as DNA: TGCGCCAGCAGCCAAGCACGACTTATAAACACCATATATTTT. Its translation: CASSQARLINTIYF.

This clonotype has ten or more counts. The chain joins TRBV5-1 to TRBJ2-7, with TRBD1 as a possible D gene (6 bases). The CDR3 spans 14 residues. Germline loops: CDR1 SGHRS, CDR2 YFSETQ. The V and J ends lost 0 bases and 6 bases respectively, with 13 bases between them. CDR3 sequence: CASSLASGESEQYF. The CDR3 coding sequence is TGCGCCAGCAGCTTGGCCTCAGGGGAAAGCGAGCAGTACTTC.

This clonotype was seen ten or more times. This rearrangement joins TRBV6-6 to TRBJ1-3; no firm D call. This CDR3 has 12 amino acids. Trimming pared 2 bases from V and 8 bases from J, leaving 7 bases between. CDR1 is MNHNY, CDR2 SVGAGI, per germline (reference sequence). The CDR3, as DNA: TGTGCCAGCAGTTACGGTTTGGACACCATATATTTT. It yields the protein CASSYGLDTIYF.

DNA of the CDR3: TGCGCCAGCAGCGGAGGGACTAGCGGGCGAGGGGAGACCCAGTACTTC. This encodes CASSGGTSGRGETQYF. The gene calls are TRBV5-1 and TRBJ2-5, with 12 bases matching TRBD2. The V and J ends lost 4 bases and 5 bases, in that order; junction bases with no gene match: 9. Germline assignment: CDR1 SGHRS and CDR2 YFSETQ. CDR3 length: 16 amino acids. The full variable domain, completed using reference TRBV5-1 and TRBJ2-5, is KAGVTQTPRYLIKTRGQQVTLSCSPISGHRSVSWYQQTPGQGLQFLFEYFSETQRNKGNFPGRFSGRQFSNSRSEMNVSTLELGDSALYLCASSGGTSGRGETQYFGPGTRLLVL.

This clonotype was counted between two and nine times. This chain joins TRBV30 and TRBJ2-2; a possible D gene is TRBD1 (5 bases). Germline V gene sequence: CDR1 GTSNPN, CDR2 SVGIG (reference sequence). The CDR3 has 15 residues. Trimming took off 6 bases at V and 1 base at J, with 15 bases between the two ends. CDR3 sequence reads: CACMRQGRNTGELFF. CDR3 nucleotides: TGTGCCTGTATGCGCCAGGGTAGGAACACCGGGGAGCTGTTTTTT.

V gene TRBV6-5 combines with J gene TRBJ2-7; 8 nucleotides agree with TRBD1. This CDR3 is built from 14 residues. Trimming cost V 8 bases and J 1 base; bases outside gene matches: 7. Germline V gene data show CDR1 as MNHEY and CDR2 as SVGAGI. CDR3 in DNA: TGTGCCAGCGGCCGGACAGGGAGTTCCTACGAGCAGTACTTC. This translates into CASGRTGSSYEQYF.

V is TRBV6-2 or TRBV6-3 and J is TRBJ2-6; D perhaps matches TRBD1 (5 bases). Germline V gives CDR1 MNHEY, CDR2 SVGEGT. This CDR3 region has 17 residues. The ends were cut back, 5 bases at V and 4 bases at J, with 18 bases in the middle. For the CDR3, the DNA is TGTGCCAGCAGTATTAGGGGTCTCTCGGCGGGGGCCAACGTCCTGACTTTC. This translates into CASSIRGLSAGANVLTF.